The 27 T cell receptor beta chains presented below share a single source sample, sequenced in a study of lymphopenia after photon versus proton radiotherapy. Libraries were prepared by immunoSEQ multiplex PCR; TCRdb keeps only in-frame clonotypes and omits some of them. The data show tens of thousands of clones, with roughly nine tenths seen just once and 6.6% held by the top ten. Source: peripheral blood, taken from a patient treated with proton-based radiotherapy. The origin of the receptors is an older woman with pancreatic cancer. Some clones in this sample may be carry-over from other donors' samples.

This chain uses TRBV28 with TRBJ2-5; 10 bases match TRBD1. Germline V gene lookup returns CDR1 MDHEN and CDR2 SYDVKM. V lost 1 base, J lost 7 bases, and 9 bases stayed unmatched. This CDR3 is 16 amino acids long. Written as DNA, the CDR3 is TGTGCCAGCAGTTTATCCCCGGACAGGGGGGGAGTGACCCAGTACTTC. Residues: CASSLSPDRGGVTQYF.

This chain connects TRBV11-2 to TRBJ2-3; D is perhaps TRBD2 (7 bases). V was pared by 1 base and J by 2 bases, with 13 bases between. CDR3 length: 16 amino acids. Per germline, CDR1 SGHAT and CDR2 FQNNGV. CDR3 DNA: TGTGCCAGCAGCTTAGCGGGGGGCCCTACCACAGATACGCAGTATTTT. Protein sequence: CASSLAGGPTTDTQYF.

This sequence joins TRBV25-1 and TRBJ2-1; TRBD2 aligns across 12 bases. Germline-derived CDR1 and CDR2 are MGHDK and SYGVNS. CDR3 length: 15 residues. The ends lost 8 bases at V and 9 bases at J; junction bases unmatched: 11. Written as DNA, the CDR3 is TGTGCCAGCGGACTAGCGGGACATGTCAAAGGTGAGCAGTTCTTC. Residues: CASGLAGHVKGEQFF.

J is TRBJ1-2 and V is TRBV30; D is uncertain. CDR1 is GTSNPN, CDR2 SVGIG, per germline (reference sequence). There are 12 residues in the CDR3. V lost 0 bases, J lost 8 bases, and 10 bases lay in between. This chain's CDR3 is CAWSVTGIGYTF. CDR3 coding DNA: TGTGCCTGGAGTGTAACGGGGATCGGCTACACCTTC.

This clone was seen a handful of times. As DNA, the CDR3 is TGTGCCAGCTCACCACTTTCTAGCGGAACCTACGAGCAGTACTTC. Encoded protein: CASSPLSSGTYEQYF. The V gene is TRBV18, the J gene TRBJ2-7; the match to TRBD2 covers 7 bases. From germline, CDR1 is KGHSH and CDR2 LQKENI. With V trimmed by 1 base and J by 2 bases, 5 bases remained unmatched. The CDR3 is 15 amino acids.

This clone appeared a single time. The CDR3 nucleotides are TGTGCCAGCAGTTACCGGGGAGATAGCAATCAGCCCCAGCATTTT. This gives the protein CASSYRGDSNQPQHF. The J gene is TRBJ1-5, the V gene TRBV6-6, with D hard to call. V dropped 2 bases and J dropped 0 bases, with 8 bases sitting between them. The CDR3 runs to 15 residues. CDR1 is MNHNY and CDR2 is SVGAGI in the germline V gene (reference sequence).

The chain carries TRBV2 and TRBJ1-2; a weak D match, TRBD1 (5 bases). Germline assignment: CDR1 SNHLY and CDR2 FYNNEI. V gave up 5 bases and J gave up 6 bases, with 10 bases separating them. The CDR3 sequence is 12 residues long. CDR3 in amino acids: CASSWGTDGYTF. The CDR3 DNA reads as TGTGCCAGCAGTTGGGGGACGGATGGCTACACCTTC. Looking up the rest from reference TRBV2 and TRBJ1-2 gives the full variable domain: EPEVTQTPSHQVTQMGQEVILRCVPISNHLYFYWYRQILGQKVEFLVSFYNNEISEKSEIFDDQFSVERPDGSNFTLKIRSTKLEDSAMYFCASSWGTDGYTFGSGTRLTVV.

The chain joins TRBV6-5 to TRBJ2-1, with 7 bases lining up with TRBD2. Germline V gene sequence: CDR1 MNHEY, CDR2 SVGAGI. V shed 6 bases, J shed 10 bases, and the junction held 15 bases outside the gene matches. CDR3 length: 15 residues. The DNA for the CDR3 is TGTGCCAGCAGGATAAGCGGGGCCTTGATTTGGGAGCAGTTCTTC. It codes for CASRISGALIWEQFF.

The CDR3 DNA sequence: TGTGCCATCAGTCCCCCTAGCGGGAGGGACGAGCAGTACTTC. This sequence encodes CAISPPSGRDEQYF. The chain carries TRBV10-3 and TRBJ2-7; 12 bases line up with TRBD2. Unmatched junction bases numbered 4, after V lost 5 bases and J lost 5 bases. In germline, CDR1 is ENHRY, CDR2 SYGVKD. The CDR3 is made up of 14 amino acids.

A single count supports this clone. The V call is TRBV28, the J call TRBJ1-2; D is unresolved. Per the germline V gene, CDR1 is MDHEN and CDR2 is SYDVKM. This CDR3 region has 14 residues. Trimming removed 8 bases at V and 4 bases at J, with 17 bases between. CDR3 loop: CASGPVGFSYGYTF. The CDR3 DNA reads TGTGCCAGCGGTCCGGTTGGGTTCTCCTATGGCTACACCTTC.

In its sample, this clone was seen once. The chain recombines TRBV10-1 with TRBJ1-1; 7 bases align to TRBD1. V gave up 7 bases and J gave up 6 bases; unmatched junction bases: 11. Germline V lookup: CDR1 WNHNN, CDR2 SYGVQD (reference sequence). This CDR3 is 14 amino acids long. The CDR3 loop reads CASKATGAHSEAFF. Here the CDR3 DNA reads TGCGCCAGCAAGGCTACAGGGGCCCATTCTGAAGCTTTCTTT.

This clone was found once. The chain carries TRBV5-1 and TRBJ1-2, with 10 positions matching TRBD1. V trimming: 3 bases; J trimming: 6 bases; junction bases outside the gene matches: 8. CDR1 and CDR2 from the germline V gene are SGHRS and YFSETQ. The CDR3 is 15 residues long. CDR3 DNA: TGCGCCAGCAGCTCGGGAGGGACAGGGGAAAATGGCTACACCTTC. Its translation: CASSSGGTGENGYTF.

The V gene is TRBV7-2, the J gene TRBJ2-7; tentative D call: TRBD2 (6 bases). The CDR3 consists of 13 residues. The V and J ends lost 3 bases and 6 bases respectively, with 12 bases between them. Germline-derived CDR1 and CDR2 are SGHTA and FQGNSA. CDR3 DNA sequence: TGTGCCAGCAGCTTTCCGGGGGACCCCGAGCAGTACTTC. Protein sequence: CASSFPGDPEQYF.

The chain combines TRBV7-2 with TRBJ1-6; possibly TRBD1 for D (5 bases). This CDR3 is built from 15 residues. Between the trimmed V and J ends, which lost 1 base and 11 bases, there was a span of 15 bases. Germline V gives CDR1 SGHTA, CDR2 FQGNSA. DNA of the CDR3: TGTGCCAGCAGCTTAGTCGGGACGGTTTGGCCACCCCTCCACTTT. Encoded protein: CASSLVGTVWPPLHF. The full variable domain, with the rest looked up from reference TRBV7-2 and TRBJ1-6, is GAGVSQSPSNKVTEKGKDVELRCDPISGHTALYWYRQSLGQGLEFLIYFQGNSAPDKSGLPSDRFSAERTGGSVSTLTIQRTQQEDSAVYLCASSLVGTVWPPLHFGNGTRLTVT.

The gene calls are TRBV7-2 and TRBJ1-2; D gene ambiguous. Germline loops: CDR1 SGHTA, CDR2 FQGNSA. Trimming pared 5 bases from V and 2 bases from J, leaving 12 bases between. The length of the CDR3 is 14 residues. CDR3 coding DNA: TGTGCCAGCAGCCCCCGAGACGCCAACTATGGCTACACCTTC. Translation: CASSPRDANYGYTF.

The rearrangement uses TRBV19 and TRBJ2-4; 9 nucleotides line up with TRBD1. The CDR3 is 15 amino acids. Germline values: CDR1 LNHDA, CDR2 SQIVND (reference sequence). With 5 bases clipped from V and 7 bases from J, the junction kept 9 bases outside the gene matches. The CDR3 spells CASSPGQGQGNIQYF. The CDR3 DNA reads TGTGCCAGTAGTCCCGGACAGGGGCAGGGGAACATTCAGTACTTC.

The rearrangement links TRBV7-8 to TRBJ2-1; TRBD1 matches at 8 bases. CDR1 is SGHVS and CDR2 is FQNEAQ in the germline V gene. The CDR3 runs 16 residues. After removal of 4 bases from V and 4 bases from J, the junction contained 9 bases not matched to a gene. The DNA of the CDR3 is TGTGCCAGCAGCTCGCCGGGGACAGGTAGATACAATGAGCAGTTCTTC. As protein: CASSSPGTGRYNEQFF.

The chain joins TRBV7-9 to TRBJ1-2; 9 bases align to TRBD1. The CDR3 totals 13 residues. In germline, CDR1 is SEHNR, CDR2 FQNEAQ (reference sequence). V lost 4 bases to trimming and J lost 6 bases; unmatched junction nucleotides: 3. CDR3 region: CASSWTGVDGYTF. For the CDR3, the DNA is TGTGCCAGCAGCTGGACAGGGGTGGATGGCTACACCTTC.

The chain recombines TRBV6-5 with TRBJ2-1; 11 positions agree with TRBD2. The germline V gene encodes CDR1 MNHEY and CDR2 SVGAGI. The CDR3 covers 16 residues. J lost 5 bases, V lost 2 bases, and 5 bases had no gene match. The CDR3 DNA sequence: TGTGCCAGCAGTTACACCCTAGCGGGAGGCCACAATGAGCAGTTCTTC. Its translation is CASSYTLAGGHNEQFF.

The V call is TRBV6-5, the J call TRBJ1-2; tentatively, D is TRBD1 (5 bases). The germline CDR1 and CDR2 sequences are MNHEY and SVGAGI. V lost 5 bases to trimming and J lost 4 bases, with 11 bases between them. There are 13 residues in the CDR3. The CDR3, as DNA: TGTGCCAGCAGTAAGATGGGGGGCTATGGCTACACCTTC. The encoded protein is CASSKMGGYGYTF.

This clone was detected a few times. This sequence joins TRBV11-3 and TRBJ2-1, with 10 bases matching TRBD1. CDR1 is SGHNT and CDR2 is YENEEA in the germline V gene. The CDR3 covers 16 residues. V was pared by 0 bases and J by 8 bases, with 7 bases of the junction left unmatched. CDR3 DNA sequence: TGTGCCAGCAGCTTAGAACGGACAGGGGGAGGCTATGAGCAGTTCTTC. Protein product: CASSLERTGGGYEQFF.

The chain uses TRBV18 and TRBJ1-2; 11 nucleotides align to TRBD1. V lost 3 bases, J lost 6 bases, and 3 bases stayed unmatched. The CDR3 runs to 14 residues. Looked up from germline, CDR1 is KGHSH and CDR2 is LQKENI. Here the CDR3 reads CASSPTGQGDGYTF. The CDR3 DNA is TGTGCCAGCTCACCGACGGGACAGGGGGATGGCTACACCTTC.

The genes are TRBV10-3 and TRBJ2-7; the match to TRBD1 covers 7 bases. The CDR3 consists of 15 residues. The V and J ends lost 2 bases and 2 bases, in that order; junction bases with no gene match: 6. CDR1 is ENHRY and CDR2 is SYGVKD in the germline V gene. The CDR3 DNA reads TGTGCCATCAGTGAGACCCGGGACAGTACCTACGAGCAGTACTTC. It yields the protein CAISETRDSTYEQYF.

The rearrangement joins TRBV19 to TRBJ2-3; D might be TRBD1 or TRBD2, each matching 5 bases. Germline CDR1 is LNHDA and CDR2 is SQIVND (reference sequence). This CDR3 has 15 residues. V was clipped by 3 bases and J by 5 bases, with 15 bases between them. The CDR3 spells CASSIGDPTRDTQYF. The DNA of the CDR3 is TGTGCCAGTAGTATTGGGGACCCCACCCGAGATACGCAGTATTTT.

The chain combines TRBV5-1 with TRBJ2-3; 10 bases match TRBD2. The CDR3 extends over 16 amino acids. V was clipped by 0 bases and J by 5 bases; unmatched bases: 6. Germline loops: CDR1 SGHRS, CDR2 YFSETQ. CDR3 sequence: CASSLGASGSGDTQYF. DNA of the CDR3: TGCGCCAGCAGCTTGGGGGCTAGCGGGAGTGGAGATACGCAGTATTTT.

V gene TRBV5-1 combines with J gene TRBJ2-5, with 8 nucleotides matching TRBD1. The CDR3 sequence is 19 residues long. The germline CDR1 and CDR2 sequences are SGHRS and YFSETQ. The ends lost 6 bases at V and 3 bases at J; junction bases unmatched: 22. The CDR3 sequence: CASNNPGQVLGGEKETQYF. The CDR3 nucleotides are TGCGCCAGCAATAATCCGGGACAGGTTCTCGGTGGCGAAAAAGAGACCCAGTACTTC.

This clone was picked up one time. The chain recombines TRBV11-2 with TRBJ2-2; 14 bases agree with TRBD2. Germline V gene lookup returns CDR1 SGHAT and CDR2 FQNNGV. With V trimmed by 5 bases and J by 6 bases, 2 bases remained unmatched. CDR3 length equals 15 residues. The CDR3 bases are TGTGCCAGCAGCCCGGGACTAGCGGGAGCCGGGGAGCTGTTTTTT. The encoded protein is CASSPGLAGAGELFF.